This passage covers 16 T cell receptor beta chains from one sample sequenced in a study of T cells in Graves' hyperthyroidism and ophthalmopathy. Amplification of TCR beta CDR3 regions was performed using RNA transcripts as template. TCR CDR3 regions were first amplified by RT-PCR with HTBI primers. MiXCR, applied by TCRdb to the multiplex PCR reads, yields one record per CDR3 protein. The data contain over 700,000 distinct CDR3 sequences, approximately 19% of them singletons. Sequenced sample: blood. All receptors derive from a woman between 45 and 60 years old with Graves' hyperthyroidism that later progressed to Graves' ophthalmopathy.

The chain employs TRBV4-1 and TRBJ1-1; D remains ambiguous. The CDR3 length is 13 residues. Per the germline V gene, CDR1 is MGHRA and CDR2 is YSYEKL. V gave up 4 bases and J gave up 6 bases, with 12 bases separating them. The CDR3, as DNA: TGCGCCAGCAGCCGTCAAGGGATTTCTGAAGCTTTCTTT. This translates into CASSRQGISEAFF.

This chain uses TRBV11-3 with TRBJ1-3; D is ambiguous. V was clipped by 3 bases and J by 4 bases, with 10 bases between them. The germline V gene encodes CDR1 SGHNT and CDR2 YENEEA. CDR3 length equals 14 residues. In nucleotides, the CDR3 is TGTGCCAGCAGCTTTGGCGGATACGGAAACACCATATATTTT. It is translated as CASSFGGYGNTIYF.

As for this clonotype: A much larger clone sits a single nucleotide away, making a read error possible. CDR3 loop: CASSLAVGPSGGEQYF. The CDR3 DNA reads TGCGCCAGCAGCTTGGCCGTGGGGCCTAGCGGGGGAGAGCAGTACTTC. J is TRBJ2-7 and V is TRBV5-1, with 10 bases identical to TRBD2. Germline CDR1 and CDR2: SGHRS and YFSETQ. The CDR3 spans 16 residues. Trimming at V came to 0 bases and at J to 7 bases, leaving 10 bases not matched to a gene.

The table lists this clonotype with many counts. The J gene is TRBJ2-3, the V gene TRBV20-1, with 8 bases fitting TRBD2. Germline CDR1 and CDR2: DFQATT and SNEGSKA (reference sequence). V lost 0 bases to trimming and J lost 5 bases; unmatched junction nucleotides: 7. The CDR3 is 15 residues long. The CDR3 protein is CSARDGRGEIDTQYF. The CDR3 DNA sequence: TGCAGTGCTAGAGATGGGCGGGGGGAGATAGATACGCAGTATTTT.

The rearrangement joins TRBV20-1 to TRBJ1-3; unclear D gene. The V end was cut by 0 bases, the J end by 0 bases, with 3 bases between. In germline, CDR1 is DFQATT, CDR2 SNEGSKA (reference sequence). This CDR3 is built from 13 residues. The CDR3 loop reads CSARELSGNTIYF. The DNA of the CDR3 is TGCAGTGCTAGAGAACTCTCTGGAAACACCATATATTTT.

A few counts support this clonotype. The V call is TRBV5-1, the J call TRBJ2-3, with D perhaps given as TRBD1 or TRBD2 (5 bases each). The germline gives CDR1 SGHRS, CDR2 YFSETQ. This CDR3 is built from 16 residues. Trimming left V 4 bases short and J 0 bases short, with 15 bases between. The CDR3 sequence: CASSRGLRVSTDTQYF. CDR3 nucleotides: TGCGCCAGCAGCCGCGGGCTCAGGGTGAGCACAGATACGCAGTATTTT.

The sample holds many counts of this clonotype. J is TRBJ2-1 and V is TRBV5-1; TRBD1 aligns across 9 bases. Germline V gives CDR1 SGHRS, CDR2 YFSETQ. V lost 4 bases, J lost 5 bases, and 13 bases stayed unmatched. The CDR3 contains 17 residues. CDR3 sequence (DNA): TGCGCCAGCAGCCCTTGGTCAGGGACAGGGTATGACAATGAGCAGTTCTTC. This gives the protein CASSPWSGTGYDNEQFF.

The chain employs TRBV6-1 and TRBJ1-4, with D possibly TRBD1 on 5 matching bases. The CDR3 has 11 amino acids. Trimming stripped 9 bases from V and 9 bases from J, with 11 bases between. Germline CDR1 reads MNHNS; CDR2 reads SASEGT. CDR3 sequence reads: CASYQGKKLFF. As DNA, the CDR3 is TGTGCCAGTTATCAGGGAAAAAAACTGTTTTTT.

This clonotype was picked up many times. The J gene is TRBJ1-6, the V gene TRBV28; 8 bases map to TRBD1. The J segment lost 10 bases and the V segment lost 1 base, leaving 9 bases of the junction unmatched. The CDR3 sequence is 16 residues long. Germline CDR1 is MDHEN and CDR2 is SYDVKM. The CDR3: CASSLYRRGRGSPLHF. The DNA for the CDR3 is TGTGCCAGCAGTTTATACCGCAGGGGGCGCGGCTCACCCCTCCACTTT.

This clonotype was counted at least ten times. The chain combines TRBV6-1 with TRBJ1-1, with D perhaps matching TRBD1 (6 bases). The V gene's germline CDR1 is MNHNS and CDR2 SASEGT. Between the trimmed V and J ends, which lost 4 bases and 4 bases, there was a span of 19 bases. The CDR3 has 16 residues. The CDR3 loop is CASSAPTGYLGTEAFF. CDR3 DNA sequence: TGTGCCAGCAGTGCGCCGACAGGTTATCTGGGCACTGAAGCTTTCTTT.

This clonotype occurred many times. The chain is built from TRBV6-1 and TRBJ2-3; D unresolved. The CDR3 consists of 14 residues. The germline V and J ends were trimmed by 10 bases and 4 bases, with 18 bases remaining between them. The germline CDR1 and CDR2 sequences are MNHNS and SASEGT. Written as DNA, the CDR3 is TGTGCCACCGATGACCCCGCTTGGGCAGATACGCAGTATTTT. Translation: CATDDPAWADTQYF.

Concerning this clonotype: The junction departs from germline at one end; a sequencing error may be responsible. This chain joins TRBV27 and TRBJ2-7, with D perhaps matching TRBD2 (7 bases). Looked up from germline, CDR1 is MNHEY and CDR2 is SMNVEV (reference sequence). The CDR3 runs 14 residues. The CDR3 region has the DNA TGTGTCAGCAGTCCGGGGGGCCCGGAATACGAGCAGTACTTC. Translating gives CVSSPGGPEYEQYF.

This clonotype was observed at least ten times. J is TRBJ1-1 and V is TRBV20-1; TRBD1 is a possible D gene (5 bases). This CDR3 has 12 residues. CDR1 is DFQATT, CDR2 SNEGSKA, per germline (reference sequence). V shed 6 bases and J shed 6 bases, with 14 bases lying between them. CDR3 sequence: CSASWQGPEAFF. CDR3 DNA sequence: TGCAGTGCCTCTTGGCAGGGCCCTGAAGCTTTCTTT.

This clonotype was detected many times. The chain combines TRBV7-6 with TRBJ2-5; 10 bases match TRBD1. Germline values: CDR1 SGHVS, CDR2 FNYEAQ. J lost 4 bases, V lost 5 bases, and 7 bases had no gene match. CDR3 size: 15 residues. CDR3 bases: TGTGCCAGCAGCCCAGGACAGGGGGTACTAGAGACCCAGTACTTC. It specifies CASSPGQGVLETQYF.

Of note for this clonotype: A read error may produce the germline difference seen at one junction end. The chain uses TRBV20-1 and TRBJ1-1; D not certain. The V gene's germline CDR1 is DFQATT and CDR2 SNEGSKA (reference sequence). There are 15 residues in the CDR3. DNA of the CDR3: TGCAGTGCCATACTTTATGGCCCGGTGAACGCTGAAGCTTTCTTT. This gives the protein CSAILYGPVNAEAFF.

V usage is TRBV27 and J usage is TRBJ2-7, with 8 positions matching TRBD1. CDR3 length equals 13 residues. Germline loops: CDR1 MNHEY, CDR2 SMNVEV (reference sequence). V shed 6 bases, J shed 6 bases, and the junction held 7 bases outside the gene matches. The CDR3, as DNA: TGTGCCAGCAGGACAGGGGTAGGAGGCGAGCAGTACTTC. Residues: CASRTGVGGEQYF.